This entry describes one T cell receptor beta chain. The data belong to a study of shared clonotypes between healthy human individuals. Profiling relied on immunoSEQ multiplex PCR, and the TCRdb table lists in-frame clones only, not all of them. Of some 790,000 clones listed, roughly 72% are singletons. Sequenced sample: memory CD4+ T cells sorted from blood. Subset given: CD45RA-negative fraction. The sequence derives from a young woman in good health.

CDR3: CASSAGTSGVDTQYF. CDR3 bases: TGTGCCAGCAGCGCCGGGACTAGCGGGGTAGATACGCAGTATTTT. This chain links TRBV11-3 with TRBJ2-3; 13 nucleotides line up with TRBD2. Trimming removed 5 bases from V and 5 bases from J; junction bases left unmatched: 4. Germline V gives CDR1 SGHNT, CDR2 YENEEA. The CDR3 extends over 15 amino acids.